The 32 T cell receptor beta chains below were found in one sample sequenced in a study of blood T cell repertoires in COVID-19. The data were produced by immunoSEQ multiplex PCR, yet TCRdb's version contains in-frame clones alone and is incomplete. The sample has roughly 410,000 clones, 70% to 90% seen once; the top ten hold 0.95% to 1.5%. The sequencing input was peripheral blood. Receptor source: a middle-aged man with acute or convalescent COVID-19.

The rearrangement links TRBV27 to TRBJ2-5, with 14 bases that match TRBD2. Germline V gene data show CDR1 as MNHEY and CDR2 as SMNVEV (reference sequence). This CDR3 region has 15 residues. Germline trimming cut 3 bases from V and 9 bases from J; bases unmatched to any gene: 6. The CDR3 is CASSLVSTSGGAQYF. The CDR3, as DNA: TGTGCCAGCAGTTTGGTCTCGACTAGCGGGGGGGCCCAGTACTTC.

The V gene is TRBV7-6, the J gene TRBJ1-1, with D possibly being TRBD1 (5 bases). V lost 1 base to trimming and J lost 6 bases, with 6 bases between them. The CDR3 length is 12 residues. Looked up from germline, CDR1 is SGHVS and CDR2 is FNYEAQ. For the CDR3, the DNA is TGTGCCAGCAGCTTAGGGGGGGCTGAAGCTTTCTTT. As protein: CASSLGGAEAFF.

The sample holds one count of this clone. The chain combines TRBV6-5 with TRBJ1-1; tentative D call: TRBD1 (6 bases). Germline V CDR1 and CDR2: MNHEY, SVGAGI. Trimming removed 6 bases from V and 4 bases from J, with 12 bases in between. The CDR3 is 13 amino acids. CDR3 DNA sequence: TGTGCCAGCAGCTACGGGGGCGCCACTGAAGCTTTCTTT. Translated: CASSYGGATEAFF.

The chain recombines TRBV6-2 or TRBV6-3 with TRBJ2-7; 14 bases map to TRBD2. CDR1 MNHEY and CDR2 SVGEGT come from the germline V gene. This CDR3 spans 16 amino acids. The J segment lost 3 bases and the V segment lost 1 base, leaving 2 bases of the junction unmatched. The CDR3: CASSYLGLAGDYEQYF. CDR3 nucleotides: TGTGCCAGCAGTTACTTGGGACTAGCGGGAGACTACGAGCAGTACTTC.

The sample holds one count of this clone. The chain employs TRBV6-5 and TRBJ1-2, with 12 positions matching TRBD1. The CDR3 is 16 amino acids. Germline lookup yields CDR1 MNHEY and CDR2 SVGAGI. V was pared by 0 bases and J by 8 bases, with 7 bases of the junction left unmatched. CDR3 in DNA: TGTGCCAGCAGTTACTCGAACCGGGACAGGGGGCAAGGCTACACCTTC. Amino acid sequence: CASSYSNRDRGQGYTF.

The gene calls are TRBV28 and TRBJ2-5; 7 bases line up with TRBD1. The CDR3 length is 15 residues. V lost 6 bases and J lost 2; bases outside the gene matches: 9. Germline CDR1 is MDHEN and CDR2 is SYDVKM. This chain's CDR3 is CASRIPGQPQETQYF. The CDR3 nucleotides read TGTGCCAGCAGGATACCGGGACAGCCTCAAGAGACCCAGTACTTC. The full variable domain, rest sourced from reference TRBV28 and TRBJ2-5, is DVKVTQSSRYLVKRTGEKVFLECVQDMDHENMFWYRQDPGLGLRLIYFSYDVKMKEKGDIPEGYSVSREKKERFSLILESASTNQTSMYLCASRIPGQPQETQYFGPGTRLLVL.

This chain uses TRBV4-1 with TRBJ2-7, with 14 positions matching TRBD2. The V gene's germline CDR1 is MGHRA and CDR2 YSYEKL. The CDR3 is 18 residues long. V shed 0 bases and J 3 bases; nucleotides not matched to a gene: 7. The CDR3 loop reads CASSQEDVGTSGSYEQYF. CDR3 sequence (DNA): TGCGCCAGCAGCCAAGAAGATGTTGGGACTAGCGGGAGCTACGAGCAGTACTTC.

The rearrangement uses TRBV7-9 and TRBJ2-1, with D perhaps TRBD2 (6 bases). The CDR3 totals 18 residues. Germline V gene data show CDR1 as SEHNR and CDR2 as FQNEAQ (reference sequence). V was trimmed by 2 bases and J by 0 bases, leaving 17 bases between them. CDR3 in amino acids: CASSLKFGVADSYNEQFF. In nucleotides, the CDR3 is TGTGCCAGCAGCTTAAAATTCGGGGTAGCGGACTCCTACAATGAGCAGTTCTTC. Supplemented by reference TRBV7-9 and TRBJ2-1, the full variable domain reads DTGVSQNPRHKITKRGQNVTFRCDPISEHNRLYWYRQTLGQGPEFLTYFQNEAQLEKSRLLSDRFSAERPKGSFSTLEIQRTEQGDSAMYLCASSLKFGVADSYNEQFFGPGTRLTVL.

The V call is TRBV6-1, the J call TRBJ2-7; 10 nucleotides match TRBD2. V gave up 3 bases and J gave up 7 bases; unmatched junction bases: 3. Germline V gives CDR1 MNHNS, CDR2 SASEGT. The CDR3 has 13 residues. CDR3 loop: CASSDNSGGEQYF. CDR3 nucleotide sequence: TGTGCCAGCAGTGACAATAGCGGGGGGGAGCAGTACTTC.

J is TRBJ2-2 and V is TRBV5-1; 8 nucleotides agree with TRBD2. The CDR3 runs 16 residues. The trim removed 4 bases at V and 1 base at J, leaving 6 bases unmatched. Per the germline V gene, CDR1 is SGHRS and CDR2 is YFSETQ. As DNA, the CDR3 is TGCGCCAGCAGCCCCGACAGCGGGAGGAACACCGGGGAGCTGTTTTTT. Encoded protein: CASSPDSGRNTGELFF.

The CDR3 here is CATSRDLTVSYEQYF. The CDR3, as DNA: TGTGCCACCAGCAGAGATCTTACAGTTTCCTACGAGCAGTACTTC. V is TRBV15 and J is TRBJ2-7, with unresolved D. Trimming took 0 bases from V and 1 from J, leaving 10 bases between them. Per germline, CDR1 LNHNV and CDR2 YYDKDF (reference sequence). The CDR3 length is 15 residues.

The V call is TRBV30, the J call TRBJ1-2; D gene ambiguous. The CDR3 covers 16 residues. The V gene lost 1 base and the J gene lost 4 bases, with 19 bases spanning the gap. Germline CDR1 and CDR2: GTSNPN and SVGIG (reference sequence). The DNA of the CDR3 is TGTGCCTGGAGTGACCCGGCCTACGGCGGACTCTATGGCTACACCTTC. It is translated as CAWSDPAYGGLYGYTF.

J is TRBJ1-5 and V is TRBV7-9; 7 nucleotides match TRBD1. The junction had 7 bases not matched to a gene; V was cut back by 5 bases and J by 0 bases. The CDR3 has 16 residues. The germline CDR1 and CDR2 sequences are SEHNR and FQNEAQ (reference sequence). CDR3 DNA: TGTGCCAGCAGCCCAACAGGGGCTAGTAGCAATCAGCCCCAGCATTTT. Amino acid sequence: CASSPTGASSNQPQHF.

The V and J genes are TRBV21-1 and TRBJ1-2. TRBV21-1 has pseudogene status. The CDR3 runs 14 residues. The CDR3 reads CASSKGGRGYGYTF. CDR3 DNA: TGTGCCAGCAGCAAGGGGGGTCGCGGCTATGGCTACACCTTC.

This chain links TRBV12-3 or TRBV12-4 with TRBJ1-2; a weak D match, TRBD1 (6 bases). Trimming took off 5 bases at V and 10 bases at J, with 14 bases between the two ends. CDR3 length: 12 amino acids. This CDR3 reads CASSPTGNIYTF. The DNA of the CDR3 is TGTGCCAGCAGTCCCACAGGGAATATCTACACCTTC.

The rearrangement joins TRBV5-1 to TRBJ2-2; TRBD1 matches 7 bases. This CDR3 is 16 amino acids long. Unmatched junction bases numbered 3, after V lost 1 base and J lost 0 bases. Germline V CDR1 and CDR2: SGHRS, YFSETQ. This CDR3 reads CASSLLQGTNTGELFF. The CDR3 DNA is TGCGCCAGCAGCTTGTTACAGGGGACGAACACCGGGGAGCTGTTTTTT.

This sequence joins TRBV25-1 and TRBJ2-2; D is unclear. Trimming took 8 bases from V and 2 from J, leaving 9 bases between them. Germline loops: CDR1 MGHDK, CDR2 SYGVNS. The CDR3 runs 13 residues. The CDR3 coding sequence is TGTGCCAGCGGAGAGCAAAACACCGGGGAGCTGTTTTTT. This translates into CASGEQNTGELFF.

This chain uses TRBV4-3 with TRBJ2-2; 7 nucleotides agree with TRBD2. With 1 base clipped from V and 1 base from J, the junction kept 3 bases outside the gene matches. Germline CDR1 reads LGHNA; CDR2 reads YSLEER. The length of the CDR3 is 16 residues. This chain's CDR3 is CASSQALALNTGELFF. CDR3 bases: TGCGCCAGCAGCCAAGCACTAGCGTTGAACACCGGGGAGCTGTTTTTT.

This clone was seen a few times. The chain carries TRBV9 and TRBJ2-2, with D possibly being TRBD1 (5 bases). The CDR3 spans 13 residues. V was cut by 0 bases and J by 7 bases, with 7 bases left in between. Germline lookup yields CDR1 SGDLS and CDR2 YYNGEE. CDR3 residues: CASSVEGYGELFF. The CDR3 coding sequence is TGTGCCAGCAGCGTAGAGGGGTACGGGGAGCTGTTTTTT.

The CDR3 loop is CASSEGGQGLTGYTF. The CDR3 DNA reads TGTGCCAGCAGCGAGGGAGGACAGGGATTAACGGGCTACACCTTC. The chain joins TRBV9 to TRBJ1-2; TRBD1 matches 8 bases. This CDR3 is 15 amino acids long. Germline V CDR1 and CDR2: SGDLS, YYNGEE. V shed 3 bases and J 8 bases; nucleotides not matched to a gene: 12.

The genes are TRBV27 and TRBJ2-7, with D perhaps matching TRBD1 (6 bases). Trimming stripped 1 base from V and 6 bases from J, with 13 bases between. The CDR3 has 14 residues. Germline V gene sequence: CDR1 MNHEY, CDR2 SMNVEV (reference sequence). The CDR3 here is CASSLLGTRLEQYF. DNA for the CDR3: TGTGCCAGCAGTTTATTAGGGACAAGGCTCGAGCAGTACTTC.

The chain combines TRBV19 with TRBJ2-7; 10 positions agree with TRBD2. The CDR3 is made up of 16 amino acids. V dropped 5 bases and J dropped 0; count of bases not matched to a gene: 7. CDR1 LNHDA and CDR2 SQIVND come from the germline V gene (reference sequence). The CDR3 coding sequence is TGTGCCAGTAGTCCTCGGACTAGCGGTAGCTCCTACGAGCAGTACTTC. Translated: CASSPRTSGSSYEQYF.

This chain joins TRBV28 and TRBJ1-5; D is perhaps TRBD1 (6 bases). CDR1 and CDR2 (germline): MDHEN, SYDVKM. With 5 bases removed from V and 0 bases from J, the gap between germline ends came to 17 bases. CDR3 length: 17 residues. CDR3 amino acids: CASSPRTADLSNQPQHF. Here the CDR3 DNA reads TGTGCCAGCAGTCCCCGGACAGCGGACCTTAGCAATCAGCCCCAGCATTTT.

This clone was counted a single time. This chain links TRBV2 with TRBJ2-4, with a tentative D call TRBD1 (6 bases). The CDR3 runs 14 residues. V was cut by 7 bases and J by 0 bases, with 10 bases left in between. Germline lookup yields CDR1 SNHLY and CDR2 FYNNEI. The CDR3 nucleotides read TGTGCCAGCATGTGGGGGCTAGCCAAAAACATTCAGTACTTC. Protein product: CASMWGLAKNIQYF.

This clone was seen only once. J is TRBJ1-3 and V is TRBV30; a weak D match, TRBD1 (6 bases). CDR3 length: 15 residues. Germline values: CDR1 GTSNPN, CDR2 SVGIG (reference sequence). V lost 0 bases, J lost 2 bases, and 11 bases lay in between. As DNA, the CDR3 is TGTGCCTGGAGTGTACGGGGGGCAGCTGGAAACACCATATATTTT. This gives the protein CAWSVRGAAGNTIYF. Drawing the rest from reference TRBV30 and TRBJ1-3, the complete variable domain is SQTIHQWPATLVQPVGSPLSLECTVEGTSNPNLYWYRQAAGRGLQLLFYSVGIGQISSEVPQNLSASRPQDRQFILSSKKLLLSDSGFYLCAWSVRGAAGNTIYFGEGSWLTVV.

DNA of the CDR3: TGTGCCAGCAACTGGGGACAGGCGCTAGCTGGCTACACCTTC. Translation gives CASNWGQALAGYTF. The chain has TRBV7-9 and TRBJ1-2; the match to TRBD1 covers 8 bases. Trimming took 7 bases from V and 7 from J; bases not matched to a gene: 11. The CDR3 extends over 14 amino acids. In germline, CDR1 is SEHNR, CDR2 FQNEAQ (reference sequence).

V gene TRBV19 combines with J gene TRBJ1-2; no definite D call. The CDR3 totals 13 residues. V lost 3 bases and J 4 bases, leaving 9 bases between the germline ends. The V gene's germline CDR1 is LNHDA and CDR2 SQIVND (reference sequence). The chain's CDR3 is CASSMQASYGYTF. Here the CDR3 DNA reads TGTGCCAGTAGTATGCAGGCTTCCTATGGCTACACCTTC.

The chain employs TRBV6-5 and TRBJ2-1, with D possibly matching TRBD2 (6 bases). V lost 0 bases and J lost 9, with 18 bases in between. The CDR3 is 16 residues long. Germline assignment: CDR1 MNHEY and CDR2 SVGAGI. As DNA, the CDR3 is TGTGCCAGCAGTTACTCTGCTGGCGGGATGAAGTTTGAGCAGTTCTTC. Translation gives CASSYSAGGMKFEQFF.

The V gene is TRBV3-1 (or the pseudogene TRBV3-2), the J gene TRBJ2-1; D possibly corresponds to TRBD1 (5 bases). V was cut by 5 bases and J by 7 bases, with 9 bases left in between. Germline V lookup: CDR1 LGHDT, CDR2 YNNKEL (reference sequence). The CDR3 runs to 12 residues. The CDR3 reads CASSRGRNEQFF. CDR3 DNA: TGTGCCAGCAGCAGGGGTAGGAATGAGCAGTTCTTC.

This rearrangement joins TRBV6-5 to TRBJ1-5; D remains unclear. The CDR3 runs 13 residues. Germline V lookup: CDR1 MNHEY, CDR2 SVGAGI. The V and J ends lost 4 bases and 2 bases respectively, with 6 bases between them. The CDR3 loop reads CASSLLGNQPQHF. For the CDR3, the DNA is TGTGCCAGCAGTTTGTTAGGCAATCAGCCCCAGCATTTT.

The CDR3 region is CASRDRGYHEQYF. In nucleotides, the CDR3 is TGTGCCAGCCGGGACAGGGGGTACCACGAGCAGTACTTC. This chain joins TRBV6-5 and TRBJ2-7; 11 nucleotides agree with TRBD1. The length of the CDR3 is 13 residues. Trimming took 8 bases from V and 5 from J; bases not matched to a gene: 5. CDR1 and CDR2 (germline): MNHEY, SVGAGI.

The V call is TRBV30, the J call TRBJ1-1; 8 bases are shared with TRBD1. Germline V gene lookup returns CDR1 GTSNPN and CDR2 SVGIG (reference sequence). CDR3 length: 17 residues. Unmatched junction bases numbered 15, after V lost 1 base and J lost 5 bases. This chain's CDR3 is CAWSGQTGASVGTEAFF. Here the CDR3 DNA reads TGTGCCTGGAGTGGCCAGACAGGGGCCTCCGTTGGGACTGAAGCTTTCTTT. Combining the CDR3 with reference TRBV30 and TRBJ1-1 gives the whole variable domain SQTIHQWPATLVQPVGSPLSLECTVEGTSNPNLYWYRQAAGRGLQLLFYSVGIGQISSEVPQNLSASRPQDRQFILSSKKLLLSDSGFYLCAWSGQTGASVGTEAFFGQGTRLTVV.